One sample yielded the 30 T cell receptor beta chains listed below, sequenced in a study of T cell repertoires in cytomegalovirus infection. TCRdb used MiXCR to reprocess the reads, holding one entry per CDR3 protein. The sample includes some 920,000 distinct CDR3 sequences, under 40% of them seen just once. These TCRs are of unknown antigen specificity. The input for sequencing was cultured CD8+ T cells from PBMCs, taken from culture after CMV antigen stimulation. These TCRs come from a human donor in good health (CMV status not recorded). Some clones in this sample may be carry-over from other donors' samples.

In this sample, this clonotype turned up a few times. The gene calls are TRBV7-6 and TRBJ2-1, with D possibly TRBD2 on 5 matching bases. The germline V gene encodes CDR1 SGHVS and CDR2 FNYEAQ. This CDR3 region has 18 residues. Between the trimmed V and J ends, which lost 0 bases and 4 bases, there was a span of 19 bases. As DNA, the CDR3 is TGTGCCAGCAGCTTAGCGTTAGGAGGTAGGGTAGCGTACAATGAGCAGTTCTTC. Translating it yields CASSLALGGRVAYNEQFF.

This clonotype has only a few counts. V is TRBV24-1 and J is TRBJ2-1; D tentatively reads TRBD1 or TRBD2 (5 bases each). This CDR3 has 16 amino acids. Per germline, CDR1 KGHDR and CDR2 SFDVKD. Trimming left V 0 bases short and J 6 bases short, with 14 bases between. The chain's CDR3 is CATSDLGVIGGNEQFF. As DNA, the CDR3 is TGTGCCACCAGTGATTTGGGGGTTATTGGGGGCAATGAGCAGTTCTTC.

J is TRBJ2-2 and V is TRBV24-1; D not certain. Germline V gene data show CDR1 as KGHDR and CDR2 as SFDVKD. The CDR3 contains 15 residues. Trimming took 0 bases from V and 1 from J, leaving 5 bases between them. CDR3 DNA: TGTGCCACCAGTGATTTGTTGCGGAACACCGGGGAGCTGTTTTTT. Protein product: CATSDLLRNTGELFF.

The table lists this clonotype with a few counts. The rearrangement links TRBV10-3 to TRBJ2-5; possible D gene TRBD2, 5 bases. The germline CDR1 and CDR2 sequences are ENHRY and SYGVKD. V lost 7 bases to trimming and J lost 3 bases, with 12 bases between them. The CDR3 spans 13 residues. The DNA of the CDR3 is TGTGCCATCAACGGGGATCTTGAAGAGACCCAGTACTTC. Its protein is CAINGDLEETQYF.

This clonotype was counted many times. One end of the junction varies from germline; a read error may be responsible. The chain joins TRBV2 to TRBJ2-1; possible D gene TRBD2, 5 bases. CDR1 is SNHLY, CDR2 FYNNEI, per germline. This CDR3 comprises 13 residues. The CDR3 DNA reads TGCGCCAGCAGCGGAAGACCCTACAATGAGCAGTTCTTC. This encodes CASSGRPYNEQFF.

This clonotype showed up just a few times. V usage is TRBV28 and J usage is TRBJ1-3; perhaps TRBD1 as D (5 bases). CDR1 and CDR2 from the germline V gene are MDHEN and SYDVKM. Trimming cost V 3 bases and J 0 bases, with 18 bases left between them. CDR3 length: 18 amino acids. The CDR3 protein is CASSFPSAGPYSGNTIYF. DNA for the CDR3: TGTGCCAGCAGTTTCCCCTCGGCAGGGCCTTACTCTGGAAACACCATATATTTT.

A few counts support this clonotype. The chain is built from TRBV6-1 and TRBJ2-3, with TRBD2 identical over 14 bases. Germline V gives CDR1 MNHNS, CDR2 SASEGT. The CDR3 spans 16 residues. With V trimmed by 7 bases and J by 4 bases, 7 bases remained unmatched. In DNA form, the CDR3 reads TGTGCCAGCATTCTGACTAGCGGGGGGGCCGCAGATACGCAGTATTTT. Protein product: CASILTSGGAADTQYF.

The J gene is TRBJ2-4, the V gene TRBV10-3, with unresolved D. The V gene lost 2 bases and the J gene lost 6 bases, with 17 bases spanning the gap. Germline CDR1 and CDR2: ENHRY and SYGVKD. The CDR3 loop spans 16 amino acids. CDR3: CAISEPSTSATNIQYF. The CDR3 coding sequence is TGTGCCATCAGTGAGCCCTCTACATCTGCGACAAACATTCAGTACTTC.

The chain links TRBV5-5 to TRBJ2-1; either TRBD1 or TRBD2 may fit D (5 bases each). CDR1 is SGHKS and CDR2 is YYEKEE in the germline V gene (reference sequence). The CDR3 totals 17 residues. V was trimmed by 1 base and J by 10 bases, leaving 24 bases between them. The CDR3, as DNA: TGTGCCAGCAGCTTGCAGATAACAAGGAGGACAATAGGAGAGCAGTTCTTC. Translating it yields CASSLQITRRTIGEQFF.

This clonotype was observed a few times. The chain recombines TRBV6-1 with TRBJ2-6; D is possibly TRBD1 (5 bases). Germline V gene sequence: CDR1 MNHNS, CDR2 SASEGT. The V end was cut by 5 bases, the J end by 0 bases, with 8 bases between. The CDR3 is 15 amino acids. The chain's CDR3 is CASSYQGSGANVLTF. In DNA form, the CDR3 reads TGTGCCAGCAGTTATCAGGGCTCTGGGGCCAACGTCCTGACTTTC.

Ten or more counts support this clonotype. V usage is TRBV6-2 or TRBV6-3 and J usage is TRBJ2-1, with 7 bases identical to TRBD2. CDR1 and CDR2 (germline): MNHEY, SVGEGT. The length of the CDR3 is 13 residues. V lost 5 bases to trimming and J lost 7 bases; unmatched junction nucleotides: 5. The DNA of the CDR3 is TGTGCCAGCAGTACTACCGGGGGGAATGAGCAGTTCTTC. This translates into CASSTTGGNEQFF.

The sample holds many counts of this clonotype. The chain employs TRBV7-8 and TRBJ2-5; 9 positions match TRBD2. The CDR3 runs to 16 residues. Germline-derived CDR1 and CDR2 are SGHVS and FQNEAQ. Trimming removed 1 base from V and 3 bases from J; junction bases left unmatched: 6. CDR3 nucleotide sequence: TGTGCCAGCAGCTTAGTGAGCGGGGGGACCAAAGAGACCCAGTACTTC. As protein: CASSLVSGGTKETQYF.

The genes are TRBV6-6 and TRBJ2-4; D unresolved. This CDR3 region has 16 residues. Trimming stripped 6 bases from V and 0 bases from J, with 15 bases between. Germline V CDR1 and CDR2: MNHNY, SVGAGI (reference sequence). For the CDR3, the DNA is TGTGCCAGCAGCGGCCCGGACCCCGTAGCCAAAAACATTCAGTACTTC. Translating it yields CASSGPDPVAKNIQYF.

This clonotype was found many times. V and J are TRBV12-3 or TRBV12-4 and TRBJ1-1; D may be TRBD1 (5 bases). This CDR3 contains 13 residues. V lost 1 base, J lost 4 bases, and 7 bases lay in between. In DNA form, the CDR3 reads TGTGCCAGCAGTTTAGAGGGGCCCACTGAAGCTTTCTTT. It codes for CASSLEGPTEAFF.

In regard to this clonotype: With a much larger clone just one base away, this may be a read error. Likely a read error: the CDR3 ends without its conserved phenylalanine or tryptophan. The genes are TRBV7-2 and TRBJ2-1; the D gene is possibly TRBD1 (6 bases). The CDR3 is 15 amino acids. CDR1 and CDR2 from the germline V gene are SGHTA and FQGNSA. The V gene lost 1 base and the J gene lost 10 bases, with 17 bases spanning the gap. CDR3 in amino acids: CASSLEGQGPGEQFL. CDR3 in DNA: TGTGCCAGCAGCTTAGAGGGTCAGGGGCCGGGAGAGCAGTTCCTC.

This clonotype occurred a few times. J is TRBJ2-5 and V is TRBV6-1; TRBD1 or TRBD2 may be the D gene (5 bases each). This CDR3 contains 16 residues. Germline V CDR1 and CDR2: MNHNS, SASEGT. V lost 7 bases, J lost 7 bases, and 25 bases lay in between. The chain's CDR3 is CASNDQPGTAVGTQYF. The CDR3 DNA sequence: TGTGCCAGCAACGATCAACCCGGGACCGCGGTCGGGACCCAGTACTTC.

V and J are TRBV28 and TRBJ1-5, with a possible D match to TRBD1 (5 bases). V lost 6 bases to trimming and J lost 4 bases, with 16 bases between them. Looked up from germline, CDR1 is MDHEN and CDR2 is SYDVKM. There are 15 residues in the CDR3. Here the CDR3 DNA reads TGTGCCAGCAGAATGAGGGGCGGGGGAAATCAGCCCCAGCATTTT. This sequence encodes CASRMRGGGNQPQHF.

This clonotype has a handful of counts. The chain employs TRBV7-2 and TRBJ2-3; 13 bases agree with TRBD2. The CDR3 is 17 residues long. V shed 5 bases and J 4 bases; nucleotides not matched to a gene: 9. Germline CDR1 and CDR2: SGHTA and FQGNSA. CDR3 DNA sequence: TGTGCCAGCAGCCCCGGGGGGACTAGCGGGGTGTCAGATACGCAGTATTTT. This encodes CASSPGGTSGVSDTQYF.

J is TRBJ1-1 and V is TRBV6-6; 9 nucleotides align to TRBD1. The V segment lost 5 bases and the J segment 8 bases; nucleotides outside the gene matches: 6. Germline V lookup: CDR1 MNHNY, CDR2 SVGAGI (reference sequence). This CDR3 has 13 amino acids. As DNA, the CDR3 is TGTGCCAGCAGTCCCGGGACAGGGATAGAAGCTTTCTTT. Its translation: CASSPGTGIEAFF.

As for this clonotype: A read error may be the cause here, since a much bigger clone is one base away. Since the CDR3 does not end with the conserved phenylalanine or tryptophan, this likely comes from a read error. This chain's CDR3 is CASRPWDSTDTQYY. The DNA of the CDR3 is TGTGCCAGCAGACCCTGGGACAGCACAGATACGCAGTATTAT. The chain employs TRBV7-6 and TRBJ2-3, with D perhaps TRBD1 or TRBD2 (5 bases each). The length of the CDR3 is 14 residues. The ends were cut back, 6 bases at V and 0 bases at J, with 10 bases in the middle. Germline lookup yields CDR1 SGHVS and CDR2 FNYEAQ.

As to this clonotype: Here the CDR3 omits its conserved ending phenylalanine or tryptophan, so a read error is the likely source. The CDR3 loop is CASSSVGDQETQYS. CDR3 DNA: TGTGCCAGCAGCTCCGTAGGGGACCAAGAGACCCAGTACTCC. The rearrangement joins TRBV7-3 to TRBJ2-5, with a weak D call TRBD1 (5 bases). Germline CDR1 SGHTA, CDR2 FQGTGA. The ends were cut back, 4 bases at V and 0 bases at J, with 9 bases in the middle. The CDR3 loop spans 14 amino acids.

This clonotype occurred a few times. This sequence joins TRBV10-1 and TRBJ2-2; a possible D gene is TRBD1 (6 bases). The V gene's germline CDR1 is WNHNN and CDR2 SYGVQD (reference sequence). CDR3 length equals 14 residues. Trimming shortened V by 8 bases and J by 8 bases, and 18 bases separated the two germline ends. This CDR3 reads CASGSLGAGGELFF. In nucleotides, the CDR3 is TGCGCCAGCGGTTCTTTGGGGGCCGGAGGGGAGCTGTTTTTT.

J is TRBJ2-7 and V is TRBV6-1; D might be TRBD1 (5 bases). This CDR3 contains 14 residues. Germline V lookup: CDR1 MNHNS, CDR2 SASEGT. V was cut by 0 bases and J by 2 bases, with 8 bases left in between. CDR3 in amino acids: CASSEASGTYEQYF. DNA for the CDR3: TGTGCCAGCAGTGAAGCGTCAGGGACCTACGAGCAGTACTTC.

The rearrangement uses TRBV7-9 and TRBJ1-1; D is uncertain. Germline V gene data show CDR1 as SEHNR and CDR2 as FQNEAQ (reference sequence). There are 14 residues in the CDR3. V was pared by 3 bases and J by 4 bases, with 12 bases between. CDR3 amino acids: CASSFLSEGTEAFF. The CDR3 DNA follows: TGTGCCAGCAGCTTCCTGAGCGAGGGCACTGAAGCTTTCTTT. Using reference TRBV7-9 and TRBJ1-1 for the parts outside the CDR3, the full variable domain is DTGVSQNPRHKITKRGQNVTFRCDPISEHNRLYWYRQTLGQGPEFLTYFQNEAQLEKSRLLSDRFSAERPKGSFSTLEIQRTEQGDSAMYLCASSFLSEGTEAFFGQGTRLTVV.

In its sample, this clonotype was seen a few times. V gene TRBV11-1 combines with J gene TRBJ2-4; 9 bases are a match to TRBD1. This CDR3 has 18 amino acids. Germline V gene lookup returns CDR1 SGHAT and CDR2 FQDESV (reference sequence). J gave up 0 bases and V 7 bases, and 13 bases lay outside the gene matches. CDR3 DNA sequence: TGTGCCAGCACCCCCTCGGGACAGGGTCTCCTAGCCAAAAACATTCAGTACTTC. Its protein product is CASTPSGQGLLAKNIQYF. Full variable domain (remainder filled in from reference TRBV11-1 and TRBJ2-4): EAEVAQSPRYKITEKSQAVAFWCDPISGHATLYWYRQILGQGPELLVQFQDESVVDDSQLPKDRFSAERLKGVDSTLKIQPAELGDSAMYLCASTPSGQGLLAKNIQYFGAGTRLSVL.

This chain links TRBV2 with TRBJ2-6, with 8 bases fitting TRBD1. The CDR3 consists of 15 residues. Trimming took 11 bases from V and 0 from J; bases not matched to a gene: 6. Germline values: CDR1 SNHLY, CDR2 FYNNEI. Here the CDR3 DNA reads TGTGCCTGGACAGGGTCTGACTCTGGGGCCAACGTCCTGACTTTC. Encoded protein: CAWTGSDSGANVLTF.

This clonotype was recorded a few times. The chain recombines TRBV14 with TRBJ1-1; 7 nucleotides line up with TRBD1. The CDR3 sequence is 16 residues long. Germline V gene data show CDR1 as SGHDN and CDR2 as FVKESK. With 4 bases clipped from V and 4 bases from J, the junction kept 12 bases outside the gene matches. DNA for the CDR3: TGTGCCAGCAGCCGGCACGACAGGGTCTGGGGCACTGAAGCTTTCTTT. This sequence encodes CASSRHDRVWGTEAFF.

This clonotype was counted a single time. The chain is built from TRBV20-1 and TRBJ2-2; unclear D gene. Trimming left V 1 base short and J 6 bases short, with 18 bases between. CDR1 and CDR2 from the germline V gene are DFQATT and SNEGSKA (reference sequence). This CDR3 is built from 16 residues. CDR3 sequence: CSARADRGLVAGELFF. The CDR3 DNA is TGCAGTGCTAGAGCAGACCGAGGTCTGGTTGCCGGGGAGCTGTTTTTT.

This clonotype was observed at least ten times. The gene calls are TRBV6-5 and TRBJ2-3; D is tentatively TRBD1 or TRBD2 (5 bases each). The CDR3 has 16 amino acids. The V gene lost 5 bases and the J gene lost 0 bases, with 15 bases spanning the gap. Per germline, CDR1 MNHEY and CDR2 SVGAGI. The CDR3: CASSQGDRTSTDTQYF. CDR3 nucleotide sequence: TGTGCCAGCAGTCAGGGAGATCGTACTAGCACAGATACGCAGTATTTT.

This chain links TRBV12-3 or TRBV12-4 with TRBJ2-2, with 9 bases aligning to TRBD2. This CDR3 spans 18 amino acids. After removal of 6 bases from V and 2 bases from J, the junction contained 13 bases not matched to a gene. The CDR3 sequence is CASRYPGTSIYNTGELFF. The CDR3, as DNA: TGTGCCAGCAGGTACCCCGGGACTAGCATTTATAACACCGGGGAGCTGTTTTTT.